Presented here are 19 T cell receptor beta chains from one specimen sequenced in a study of blood T cell repertoires in COVID-19. Measured with immunoSEQ multiplex PCR; TCRdb has only the in-frame clones, and not every one. The sample includes 150,000 to 200,000 clones, 82% of them seen just once. Material: PBMCs or T cells enriched from blood (not recorded which). The receptors here all came from a woman aged 55-70 years with acute COVID-19.

This chain connects TRBV6-5 to TRBJ1-2, with 12 bases aligning to TRBD1. The CDR3 consists of 15 residues. CDR1 and CDR2 from the germline V gene are MNHEY and SVGAGI. V lost 6 bases to trimming and J lost 7 bases; unmatched junction nucleotides: 9. The CDR3 nucleotides read TGTGCCAGCAGCCCCCCGGGACAGGGGGCCGGTGGCTACACCTTC. It translates to CASSPPGQGAGGYTF.

V and J are TRBV5-8 and TRBJ2-1; 7 nucleotides match TRBD2. J lost 12 bases, V lost 2 bases, and 5 bases had no gene match. Germline V gene sequence: CDR1 SGHTS, CDR2 YDEGEE. The CDR3 is 12 amino acids. CDR3 protein: CASSLERGGQFF. The CDR3 DNA reads TGTGCCAGCAGCTTAGAGCGGGGCGGGCAGTTCTTC.

The genes are TRBV27 and TRBJ1-2; D is ambiguous. The germline V and J ends were trimmed by 2 bases and 3 bases, with 10 bases remaining between them. This CDR3 is built from 14 residues. CDR1 is MNHEY and CDR2 is SMNVEV in the germline V gene (reference sequence). The CDR3 reads CASSLAGGDYGYTF. In nucleotides, the CDR3 is TGTGCCAGCAGTTTAGCGGGAGGAGACTATGGCTACACCTTC.

This clone was counted a single time. V gene TRBV6-5 combines with J gene TRBJ2-7; D remains ambiguous. Germline V gene sequence: CDR1 MNHEY, CDR2 SVGAGI. The CDR3 runs to 11 residues. The germline V and J ends were trimmed by 5 bases and 3 bases, with 5 bases remaining between them. In nucleotides, the CDR3 is TGTGCCAGCAGTACAGTCTACGAGCAGTACTTC. Its translation is CASSTVYEQYF.

This rearrangement joins TRBV4-3 to TRBJ2-7, with TRBD1 as a possible D gene (6 bases). There are 15 residues in the CDR3. The V gene lost 5 bases and the J gene lost 4 bases, with 18 bases spanning the gap. Per the germline V gene, CDR1 is LGHNA and CDR2 is YSLEER. CDR3 coding DNA: TGCGCCAGCAGCTCTCAGGGGACGCCCTGGTACGAGCAGTACTTC. Protein sequence: CASSSQGTPWYEQYF.

CDR3 in DNA: TGCGCCAGCAGCTTGGCCGGCAGCAGGGGGCAAGAGACCCAGTACTTC. As protein: CASSLAGSRGQETQYF. The genes are TRBV5-1 and TRBJ2-5; 7 bases fit TRBD1. This CDR3 is 16 amino acids long. Unmatched junction bases numbered 7, after V lost 0 bases and J lost 2 bases. CDR1 SGHRS and CDR2 YFSETQ come from the germline V gene.

V and J are TRBV4-1 and TRBJ2-3, with 7 bases identical to TRBD2. Germline V lookup: CDR1 MGHRA, CDR2 YSYEKL. The CDR3 consists of 14 residues. The V segment lost 1 base and the J segment 9 bases; nucleotides outside the gene matches: 7. CDR3 loop: CASSQVGTIGTQYF. The CDR3 DNA reads TGCGCCAGCAGCCAAGTCGGGACTATCGGGACGCAGTATTTT.

The rearrangement links TRBV5-6 to TRBJ2-5; 10 nucleotides align to TRBD1. Trimming at V came to 4 bases and at J to 5 bases, leaving 5 bases not matched to a gene. Germline-derived CDR1 and CDR2 are SGHDT and YYEEEE. CDR3 length: 14 residues. The CDR3 region is CASSAGQGWETQYF. CDR3 DNA: TGTGCCAGCAGCGCGGGACAGGGGTGGGAGACCCAGTACTTC. The variable domain in full, completed from reference TRBV5-6 and TRBJ2-5, reads DAGVTQSPTHLIKTRGQQVTLRCSPKSGHDTVSWYQQALGQGPQFIFQYYEEEERQRGNFPDRFSGHQFPNYSSELNVNALLLGDSALYLCASSAGQGWETQYFGPGTRLLVL.

The chain links TRBV5-1 to TRBJ1-2; tentative D call: TRBD1 (5 bases). This CDR3 comprises 15 residues. The germline gives CDR1 SGHRS, CDR2 YFSETQ. V lost 4 bases and J lost 6, with 19 bases in between. The CDR3 here is CASSGGTPKLHGYTF. CDR3 DNA: TGCGCCAGCAGCGGCGGGACCCCAAAGCTCCATGGCTACACCTTC.

The chain carries TRBV18 and TRBJ2-5; 9 bases are a match to TRBD1. The CDR3 is 15 residues long. With 1 base clipped from V and 4 bases from J, the junction kept 4 bases outside the gene matches. Germline-derived CDR1 and CDR2 are KGHSH and LQKENI. The CDR3 bases are TGTGCCAGCTCACCACGGACAGGGGTAGGAGAGACCCAGTACTTC. This sequence encodes CASSPRTGVGETQYF.

The V call is TRBV12-3 or TRBV12-4, the J call TRBJ1-2; D unclear. V gave up 3 bases and J gave up 8 bases, with 13 bases separating them. This CDR3 spans 13 amino acids. The CDR3, as DNA: TGTGCCAGCAGTTTGTCGGGGAGTTTGGGCTACACCTTC. It encodes CASSLSGSLGYTF.

In this sample, this clone turned up a few times. The V gene is TRBV4-3, the J gene TRBJ1-1; no definite D call. Germline V gene data show CDR1 as LGHNA and CDR2 as YSLEER. Trimming stripped 0 bases from V and 0 bases from J, with 8 bases between. The CDR3 covers 15 residues. The CDR3 DNA reads TGCGCCAGCAGCCAAGATTATCAGTTGAACACTGAAGCTTTCTTT. Amino acid sequence: CASSQDYQLNTEAFF.

The chain joins TRBV6-5 to TRBJ1-6, with D possibly matching TRBD1 (6 bases). CDR1 is MNHEY and CDR2 is SVGAGI in the germline V gene. This CDR3 has 14 amino acids. The V and J ends lost 4 bases and 9 bases respectively, with 13 bases between them. The CDR3 here is CASSFRGQSSPLHF. CDR3 coding DNA: TGTGCCAGCAGTTTTCGGGGACAAAGTTCACCCCTCCACTTT.

In DNA, the CDR3 is TGTGCCAGCAGCCCTTGGTTAGCGGGGAATGAGCAGTTCTTC. Encoded protein: CASSPWLAGNEQFF. The rearrangement joins TRBV6-6 to TRBJ2-1; 8 nucleotides line up with TRBD2. V was clipped by 6 bases and J by 7 bases; unmatched bases: 8. The CDR3 is 14 residues long. CDR1 MNHNY and CDR2 SVGAGI come from the germline V gene (reference sequence).

The CDR3 spells CASSVEEDTGELFF. CDR3 bases: TGTGCCAGCAGCGTAGAAGAGGACACCGGGGAGCTGTTTTTT. The chain combines TRBV9 with TRBJ2-2; D gene unclear. The germline V gene has CDR1 SGDLS and CDR2 YYNGEE. V was pared by 0 bases and J by 3 bases, with 6 bases between. This CDR3 region has 14 residues.

The chain combines TRBV27 with TRBJ1-5; possibly TRBD1 for D (5 bases). The ends were cut back, 6 bases at V and 4 bases at J, with 16 bases in the middle. CDR1 is MNHEY and CDR2 is SMNVEV in the germline V gene (reference sequence). The CDR3 runs 15 residues. The CDR3 sequence: CASRSGTAPNQPQHF. The DNA of the CDR3 is TGTGCCAGCAGGTCCGGGACTGCCCCAAATCAGCCCCAGCATTTT.

The J gene is TRBJ2-7, the V gene TRBV30; TRBD2 agrees at 8 bases. V lost 0 bases to trimming and J lost 5 bases; unmatched junction nucleotides: 9. The CDR3 spans 15 residues. The germline gives CDR1 GTSNPN, CDR2 SVGIG (reference sequence). This chain's CDR3 is CAWSVWDGRADEQYF. In nucleotides, the CDR3 is TGTGCCTGGAGTGTCTGGGACGGGAGGGCCGACGAGCAGTACTTC.

The rearrangement links TRBV2 to TRBJ2-2, with a weak D call TRBD2 (5 bases). CDR3 length: 15 residues. Trimming took 8 bases from V and 0 from J, leaving 13 bases between them. Germline values: CDR1 SNHLY, CDR2 FYNNEI. DNA of the CDR3: TGTGCCAGCGGTGGGAGTCCCGCGAACACCGGGGAGCTGTTTTTT. Translation: CASGGSPANTGELFF.

This chain links TRBV5-1 with TRBJ2-1, with 7 bases that match TRBD2. This CDR3 has 16 residues. Trimming took 0 bases from V and 3 from J; bases not matched to a gene: 6. Germline CDR1 SGHRS, CDR2 YFSETQ. The CDR3 protein is CASSLGERGFYNEQFF. DNA for the CDR3: TGCGCCAGCAGCTTGGGGGAGCGGGGATTCTACAATGAGCAGTTCTTC. Together with reference TRBV5-1 and TRBJ2-1, the CDR3 gives the full variable domain: KAGVTQTPRYLIKTRGQQVTLSCSPISGHRSVSWYQQTPGQGLQFLFEYFSETQRNKGNFPGRFSGRQFSNSRSEMNVSTLELGDSALYLCASSLGERGFYNEQFFGPGTRLTVL.